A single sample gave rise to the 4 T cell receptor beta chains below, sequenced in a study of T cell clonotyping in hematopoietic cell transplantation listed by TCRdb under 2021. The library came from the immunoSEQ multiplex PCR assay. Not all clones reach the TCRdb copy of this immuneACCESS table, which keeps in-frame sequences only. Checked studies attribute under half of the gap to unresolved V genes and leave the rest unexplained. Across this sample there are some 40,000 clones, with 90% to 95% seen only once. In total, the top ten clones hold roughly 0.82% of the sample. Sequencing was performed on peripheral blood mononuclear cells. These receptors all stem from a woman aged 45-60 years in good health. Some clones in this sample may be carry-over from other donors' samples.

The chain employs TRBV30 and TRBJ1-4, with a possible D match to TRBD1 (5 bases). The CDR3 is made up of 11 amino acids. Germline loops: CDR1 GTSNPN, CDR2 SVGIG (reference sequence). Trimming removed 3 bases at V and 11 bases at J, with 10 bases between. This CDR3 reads CAWRGDSKLFF. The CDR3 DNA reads TGTGCCTGGAGAGGCGACAGTAAACTGTTTTTT.

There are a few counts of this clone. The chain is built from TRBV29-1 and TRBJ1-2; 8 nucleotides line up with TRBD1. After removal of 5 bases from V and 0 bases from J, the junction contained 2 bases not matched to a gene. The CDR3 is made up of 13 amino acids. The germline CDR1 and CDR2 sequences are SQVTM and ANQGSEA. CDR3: CSVTTGANYGYTF. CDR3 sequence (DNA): TGCAGCGTTACGACAGGGGCTAACTATGGCTACACCTTC.

This chain's CDR3 is CASSSIKRTGDGEQYF. CDR3 in DNA: TGTGCCAGCAGCTCCATAAAGCGGACAGGGGACGGGGAGCAGTACTTC. The genes are TRBV13 and TRBJ2-7; TRBD1 matches 9 bases. J was trimmed by 7 bases and V by 4 bases; bases with no gene match: 14. The germline gives CDR1 PRHDT, CDR2 FYEKMQ (reference sequence). This CDR3 is built from 16 residues.

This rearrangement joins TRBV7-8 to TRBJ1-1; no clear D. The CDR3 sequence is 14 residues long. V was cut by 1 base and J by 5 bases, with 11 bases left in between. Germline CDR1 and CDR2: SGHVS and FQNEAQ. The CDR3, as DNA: TGTGCCAGCAGCTTAGGGGAATTAGAAACTGAAGCTTTCTTT. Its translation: CASSLGELETEAFF. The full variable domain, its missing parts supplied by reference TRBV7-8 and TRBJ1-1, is GAGVSQSPRYKVAKRGQDVALRCDPISGHVSLFWYQQALGQGPEFLTYFQNEAQLDKSGLPSDRFFAERPEGSVSTLKIQRTQQEDSAVYLCASSLGELETEAFFGQGTRLTVV.